This is a list of T cell receptor beta chains from one sample in a study of cytomegalovirus exposure and HLA in healthy donors. TCRdb's table, derived via immunoSEQ multiplex PCR, lists solely in-frame clones and lacks some. The sample has some 290,000 clones; roughly 86% are singletons. Sequencing used PBMCs. Every receptor here comes from a man aged 25-40 years in good health and CMV-seronegative. The CDR3 runs from the conserved cysteine through the conserved F or W. Each record gives: clone size, D gene, J gene, V gene, CDR3 protein, CDR3 DNA. A D gene is named only where the DNA matches it firmly. Clone size is given for some rows only: seen once, a few or many times, or a class if the clone is expanded.

clone_size: -
d_call: -
j_call: TRBJ1-5
v_call: TRBV19
cdr3_aa: CASGKRRVGESNQPQHF
cdr3_nt: TGTGCCAGTGGGAAAAGGAGGGTAGGAGAGAGCAATCAGCCCCAGCATTTT

clone_size: -
d_call: -
j_call: TRBJ1-1
v_call: TRBV11-2
cdr3_aa: CASSFGVPRTEAFF
cdr3_nt: TGTGCCAGCAGCTTCGGGGTCCCCCGCACTGAAGCTTTCTTT

clone_size: -
d_call: -
j_call: TRBJ1-1
v_call: TRBV10-3
cdr3_aa: CAISGARDTEAFF
cdr3_nt: TGTGCCATCAGTGGGGCCAGGGACACTGAAGCTTTCTTT

clone_size: -
d_call: -
j_call: TRBJ2-6
v_call: TRBV7-8
cdr3_aa: CASSLGGGSGANVLTF
cdr3_nt: TGTGCCAGCAGCTTAGGGGGCGGATCTGGGGCCAACGTCCTGACTTTC

clone_size: -
d_call: -
j_call: TRBJ2-4
v_call: TRBV21-1
cdr3_aa: CASSKPLAGLSKNIQYF
cdr3_nt: TGTGCCAGCAGCAAACCCCTAGCGGGGTTGTCTAAAAACATTCAGTACTTC

clone_size: -
d_call: -
j_call: TRBJ2-1
v_call: TRBV4-2
cdr3_aa: CASSLAGALTHNEQFF
cdr3_nt: TGTGCCAGCAGCCTTGCGGGGGCTCTAACACACAATGAGCAGTTCTTC

clone_size: -
d_call: -
j_call: TRBJ2-1
v_call: TRBV11-3
cdr3_aa: CASSLARGIRANEQFF
cdr3_nt: TGTGCCAGCAGCTTAGCAAGAGGAATCAGGGCGAATGAGCAGTTCTTC

clone_size: -
d_call: TRBD1
j_call: TRBJ1-5
v_call: TRBV6-5
cdr3_aa: CASSYDRGQQPQHF
cdr3_nt: TGTGCCAGCAGTTACGACAGGGGGCAACAGCCCCAGCATTTT

clone_size: -
d_call: TRBD1
j_call: TRBJ1-6
v_call: TRBV19
cdr3_aa: CASSLQGGDSPLHF
cdr3_nt: TGTGCCAGTAGCCTACAGGGGGGGGACTCACCCCTCCACTTT

clone_size: -
d_call: -
j_call: TRBJ2-2
v_call: TRBV27
cdr3_aa: CASAALDNTGELFF
cdr3_nt: TGTGCCAGCGCCGCACTCGATAACACCGGGGAGCTGTTTTTT

clone_size: once
d_call: -
j_call: TRBJ2-5
v_call: TRBV30
cdr3_aa: CAWSLELAETQYF
cdr3_nt: TGTGCCTGGTCCCTCGAGCTAGCAGAGACCCAGTACTTC

clone_size: -
d_call: -
j_call: TRBJ1-2
v_call: TRBV5-6
cdr3_aa: CASSLVESRGYGYTF
cdr3_nt: TGTGCCAGCAGCTTGGTTGAGAGCCGGGGCTATGGCTACACCTTC

clone_size: -
d_call: TRBD1
j_call: TRBJ2-2
v_call: TRBV7-6
cdr3_aa: CASSAGQGARTGELFF
cdr3_nt: TGTGCCAGCAGCGCCGGACAGGGGGCGCGGACCGGGGAGCTGTTTTTT

clone_size: -
d_call: TRBD1
j_call: TRBJ2-7
v_call: TRBV19
cdr3_aa: CASSPRDRGSEQYF
cdr3_nt: TGTGCCAGTAGTCCCCGGGACAGGGGCAGCGAGCAGTACTTC

clone_size: once
d_call: TRBD2
j_call: TRBJ2-7
v_call: TRBV4-2
cdr3_aa: CASSQEAGGFYEQYF
cdr3_nt: TGTGCCAGCAGCCAAGAAGCGGGGGGTTTTTACGAGCAGTACTTC

clone_size: -
d_call: -
j_call: TRBJ2-7
v_call: TRBV13
cdr3_aa: CASSLGDRLSHEQYF
cdr3_nt: TGTGCCAGCAGCTTAGGGGACAGACTTTCCCACGAGCAGTACTTC

clone_size: once
d_call: -
j_call: TRBJ2-5
v_call: TRBV5-4
cdr3_aa: CASSTRGRGRIQETQYF
cdr3_nt: TGTGCCAGCAGCACCCGAGGGAGGGGGAGAATCCAAGAGACCCAGTACTTC

clone_size: -
d_call: -
j_call: TRBJ1-5
v_call: TRBV11-2
cdr3_aa: CASSLDRYQPQHF
cdr3_nt: TGTGCCAGCAGCCTTGACAGGTATCAGCCCCAGCATTTT

clone_size: -
d_call: -
j_call: TRBJ2-7
v_call: TRBV19
cdr3_aa: CASSMRRDSEQYF
cdr3_nt: TGTGCCAGTAGTATGAGAAGAGACAGCGAGCAGTACTTC

clone_size: -
d_call: -
j_call: TRBJ2-1
v_call: TRBV5-1
cdr3_aa: CASSLVGDDNEQFF
cdr3_nt: TGCGCCAGCAGCTTGGTCGGAGATGACAATGAGCAGTTCTTC

clone_size: -
d_call: -
j_call: TRBJ2-1
v_call: TRBV5-6
cdr3_aa: CASSLGTSSYNEQFF
cdr3_nt: TGTGCCAGCAGCTTGGGGACATCTTCCTACAATGAGCAGTTCTTC

clone_size: -
d_call: -
j_call: TRBJ2-7
v_call: TRBV5-1
cdr3_aa: CASSPSGRDRAEQYF
cdr3_nt: TGCGCCAGCAGCCCGAGCGGCCGGGATAGGGCGGAGCAGTACTTC

clone_size: -
d_call: -
j_call: TRBJ2-3
v_call: TRBV5-5
cdr3_aa: CASSLGTGGNTDTQYF
cdr3_nt: TGTGCCAGCAGCTTGGGGACTGGGGGGAACACAGATACGCAGTATTTT

clone_size: -
d_call: -
j_call: TRBJ2-7
v_call: TRBV19
cdr3_aa: CASSIGSGDEQYF
cdr3_nt: TGTGCCAGTAGTATAGGATCCGGGGACGAGCAGTACTTC

clone_size: -
d_call: -
j_call: TRBJ2-5
v_call: TRBV6-1
cdr3_aa: CASSQVPGPQETQYF
cdr3_nt: TGTGCCAGCAGCCAGGTGCCAGGGCCCCAAGAGACCCAGTACTTC

clone_size: -
d_call: TRBD2
j_call: TRBJ2-7
v_call: TRBV27
cdr3_aa: CASSSYLAGGGDEQYF
cdr3_nt: TGTGCCAGCAGTTCCTACTTAGCGGGGGGGGGAGACGAGCAGTACTTC

clone_size: -
d_call: -
j_call: TRBJ1-2
v_call: TRBV2
cdr3_aa: CASRKKGDYGYTF
cdr3_nt: TGTGCCAGCAGAAAAAAGGGGGACTATGGCTACACCTTC

clone_size: -
d_call: TRBD1
j_call: TRBJ2-7
v_call: TRBV9
cdr3_aa: CASSVVGTGSYEQYF
cdr3_nt: TGTGCCAGCAGCGTAGTTGGGACAGGGTCCTACGAGCAGTACTTC

clone_size: -
d_call: TRBD1
j_call: TRBJ1-1
v_call: TRBV5-1
cdr3_aa: CASSLGTGGRNTEAFF
cdr3_nt: TGCGCCAGCAGCTTGGGGACAGGGGGCAGGAACACTGAAGCTTTCTTT

clone_size: -
d_call: -
j_call: TRBJ1-5
v_call: TRBV7-8
cdr3_aa: CASSLRGIQSNQPQHF
cdr3_nt: TGTGCCAGCAGCTTGAGAGGGATCCAGAGCAATCAGCCCCAGCATTTT

clone_size: -
d_call: -
j_call: TRBJ1-2
v_call: TRBV7-2
cdr3_aa: CASSLVVQVWGGYTF
cdr3_nt: TGTGCCAGCAGCTTAGTGGTACAGGTTTGGGGTGGCTACACCTTC